The 4 T cell receptor beta chains below were found in one sample sequenced in a study of chemoradiotherapy in HPV16-positive cancers. Repertoires were generated with immunoSEQ multiplex PCR, while TCRdb's copy carries only in-frame clones and drops some. This table holds 10,000 to 11,000 clones, approximately 74% found once. This material was obtained from a patient who underwent chemoradiotherapy. These receptors all come from a human donor with HPV-associated anogenital cancer.

This chain connects TRBV19 to TRBJ1-2; the D gene is possibly TRBD1 (5 bases). This CDR3 has 15 residues. Germline V lookup: CDR1 LNHDA, CDR2 SQIVND (reference sequence). Trimming pared 4 bases from V and 1 base from J, leaving 13 bases between. The CDR3 loop is CASSNGRGVNYGYTF. For the CDR3, the DNA is TGTGCCAGTAGTAATGGAAGGGGTGTTAACTATGGCTACACCTTC.

This chain joins TRBV10-2 and TRBJ1-5, with a tentative D call TRBD1 (6 bases). Trimming removed 5 bases from V and 4 bases from J, with 15 bases in between. This CDR3 comprises 15 residues. Germline lookup yields CDR1 WSHSY and CDR2 SAAADI. The CDR3 loop is CASSPKGHANQPQHF. The CDR3 region has the DNA TGCGCCAGCAGTCCCAAGGGACATGCTAATCAGCCCCAGCATTTT.

J is TRBJ2-5 and V is TRBV5-1; D is perhaps TRBD1 (6 bases). Trimming took off 0 bases at V and 3 bases at J, with 12 bases between the two ends. The CDR3 extends over 15 amino acids. Germline V gene lookup returns CDR1 SGHRS and CDR2 YFSETQ. CDR3: CASSLEGVVEETQYF. For the CDR3, the DNA is TGCGCCAGCAGCTTGGAGGGGGTAGTAGAAGAGACCCAGTACTTC.

CDR3 DNA: TGTGCCAGCAGCCCCCAAGGACTTTCCGGGGAGCTGTTTTTT. Its protein product is CASSPQGLSGELFF. This chain uses TRBV7-6 with TRBJ2-2; TRBD2 might be the D (5 bases). This CDR3 has 14 residues. The germline CDR1 and CDR2 sequences are SGHVS and FNYEAQ. Deletions cut 5 bases from V and 6 bases from J, with 13 bases between.